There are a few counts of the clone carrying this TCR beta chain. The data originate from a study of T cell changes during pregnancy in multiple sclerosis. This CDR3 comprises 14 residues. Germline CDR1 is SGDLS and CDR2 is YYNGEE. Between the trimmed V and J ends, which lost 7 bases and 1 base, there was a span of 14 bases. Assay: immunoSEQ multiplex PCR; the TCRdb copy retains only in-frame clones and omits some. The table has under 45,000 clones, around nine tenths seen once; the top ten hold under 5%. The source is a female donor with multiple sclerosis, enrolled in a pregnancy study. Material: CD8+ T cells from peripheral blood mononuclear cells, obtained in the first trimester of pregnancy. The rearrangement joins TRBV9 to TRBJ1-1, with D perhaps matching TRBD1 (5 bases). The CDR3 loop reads CASGSGFSNTEAFF. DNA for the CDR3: TGTGCCAGCGGCTCAGGGTTTTCGAACACTGAAGCTTTCTTT.